These 15 T cell receptor beta chains were all obtained from the same sample, sequenced in a study of shared clonotypes between healthy human individuals. Only in-frame clones appear in the TCRdb table, and some are missing; sequencing was by immunoSEQ multiplex PCR. This sample has approximately 2,000,000 clones, with about 94% found just once. The naive CD8 subset, CD45RO-negative cells positively selected for CCR7, excluded terminally differentiated effector memory CD45RA+ cells. The sequencing input was naive CD8+ T cells from PBMCs. The receptors were sampled from a man aged 18 to 29 in good health. Some clones in this sample may be carry-over from other donors' samples.

The chain combines TRBV2 with TRBJ2-6; D is possibly TRBD2 (5 bases). The V end lost 6 bases, the J end lost 3 bases, and 9 bases lay between the germline ends. This CDR3 contains 14 residues. CDR1 SNHLY and CDR2 FYNNEI come from the germline V gene. The DNA of the CDR3 is TGTGCCAGCAGGAGGGCAGTTGGGGCCAACGTCCTGACTTTC. Its translation: CASRRAVGANVLTF. The whole variable domain, remainder taken from reference TRBV2 and TRBJ2-6, is EPEVTQTPSHQVTQMGQEVILRCVPISNHLYFYWYRQILGQKVEFLVSFYNNEISEKSEIFDDQFSVERPDGSNFTLKIRSTKLEDSAMYFCASRRAVGANVLTFGAGSRLTVL.

The CDR3 here is CASRSGTGQYNEQFF. The DNA of the CDR3 is TGTGCCAGCAGGTCCGGGACTGGGCAATACAATGAGCAGTTCTTC. This chain uses TRBV6-1 with TRBJ2-1; D might be TRBD2 (6 bases). Trimming took 6 bases from V and 4 from J, leaving 16 bases between them. Germline V gives CDR1 MNHNS, CDR2 SASEGT. The CDR3 has 15 amino acids.

The rearrangement links TRBV7-6 to TRBJ1-1; 11 nucleotides agree with TRBD1. Germline trimming cut 2 bases from V and 3 bases from J; bases unmatched to any gene: 11. Germline assignment: CDR1 SGHVS and CDR2 FNYEAQ. CDR3 length equals 18 residues. Written as DNA, the CDR3 is TGTGCCAGCAGCTTAAGGGGACAGGGGGTTTCCTTGTACACTGAAGCTTTCTTT. Translating gives CASSLRGQGVSLYTEAFF. The full variable domain, rest sourced from reference TRBV7-6 and TRBJ1-1, is GAGVSQSPRYKVTKRGQDVALRCDPISGHVSLYWYRQALGQGPEFLTYFNYEAQQDKSGLPNDRFSAERPEGSISTLTIQRTEQRDSAMYRCASSLRGQGVSLYTEAFFGQGTRLTVV.

This sequence joins TRBV7-9 and TRBJ2-3; D remains unclear. V was clipped by 0 bases and J by 5 bases, with 9 bases between them. The CDR3 length is 14 residues. The germline gives CDR1 SEHNR, CDR2 FQNEAQ (reference sequence). The CDR3 protein is CASSLAVGIDTQYF. The CDR3 coding sequence is TGTGCCAGCAGCTTAGCCGTAGGGATAGATACGCAGTATTTT.

Worth noting for this clone: Other DNA sequences in this sample translate to the same CDR3. The chain combines TRBV9 with TRBJ1-1; D is unclear. Germline lookup yields CDR1 SGDLS and CDR2 YYNGEE. The V and J ends lost 0 bases and 1 base respectively, with 4 bases between them. This CDR3 is 13 amino acids long. The CDR3 here is CASSVGSNTEAFF. The CDR3 region has the DNA TGTGCCAGCAGCGTAGGCTCGAACACTGAAGCTTTCTTT. Full variable domain (rest looked up from reference TRBV9 and TRBJ1-1): DSGVTQTPKHLITATGQRVTLRCSPRSGDLSVYWYQQSLDQGLQFLIQYYNGEERAKGNILERFSAQQFPDLHSELNLSSLELGDSALYFCASSVGSNTEAFFGQGTRLTVV.

The chain links TRBV7-2 to TRBJ2-7; no reliable D call. Trimming took off 2 bases at V and 3 bases at J, with 17 bases between the two ends. Germline CDR1 and CDR2: SGHTA and FQGNSA. There are 16 residues in the CDR3. CDR3: CASSLLKAGWVYEQYF. CDR3 sequence (DNA): TGTGCCAGCAGCTTACTCAAAGCCGGTTGGGTCTACGAGCAGTACTTC.

The chain combines TRBV6-5 with TRBJ2-5, with a tentative D call TRBD2 (5 bases). Germline assignment: CDR1 MNHEY and CDR2 SVGAGI. The CDR3 runs 13 residues. V dropped 6 bases and J dropped 7 bases, with 15 bases sitting between them. CDR3 loop: CASSLGRRGTQYF. CDR3 DNA sequence: TGTGCCAGCAGCCTCGGACGCCGGGGGACCCAGTACTTC.

The CDR3 sequence: CASRSDYTGELFF. In nucleotides, the CDR3 is TGTGCCAGCAGGTCGGATTACACCGGGGAGCTGTTTTTT. The chain links TRBV7-3 to TRBJ2-2; unclear D gene. V was cut by 6 bases and J by 3 bases, with 8 bases left in between. This CDR3 spans 13 amino acids. CDR1 SGHTA and CDR2 FQGTGA come from the germline V gene.

This clone was counted a single time. Other DNA sequences within the sample encode an identical CDR3. This chain joins TRBV5-1 and TRBJ2-3; D may be TRBD1 or TRBD2 (6 bases each). Germline V gene data show CDR1 as SGHRS and CDR2 as YFSETQ. V was shortened by 4 bases and J by 4 bases, with 16 bases between the two germline ends. CDR3 length: 15 amino acids. The CDR3 DNA sequence: TGCGCCAGCAGCCCGGAGGGGGGCTTCTCAGATACGCAGTATTTT. Its protein is CASSPEGGFSDTQYF.

The chain links TRBV27 to TRBJ2-7; tentatively, D is TRBD1 or TRBD2 (5 bases each). The germline V gene has CDR1 MNHEY and CDR2 SMNVEV (reference sequence). CDR3 length equals 20 residues. V lost 6 bases and J lost 4, with 34 bases in between. CDR3 nucleotides: TGTGCCAGCAGAAGTGTCTTTATTAGTACGCTCGGGACCAAGGCATACGAGCAGTACTTC. It yields the protein CASRSVFISTLGTKAYEQYF.

This clone was counted between two and nine times. This rearrangement joins TRBV29-1 to TRBJ1-4, with unresolved D. CDR3 length equals 11 residues. With 7 bases removed from V and 4 bases from J, the gap between germline ends came to 7 bases. Per germline, CDR1 SQVTM and CDR2 ANQGSEA. As DNA, the CDR3 is TGCAGCGCTTGGATTAATGAAAAACTGTTTTTT. As protein: CSAWINEKLFF.

This clone was observed a single time. The CDR3 nucleotides are TGCGCCAGCAGCTGGAGCAGGGACACTGGAAGATGGGAGACCCAGTACTTC. It translates to CASSWSRDTGRWETQYF. The chain is built from TRBV5-1 and TRBJ2-5; D might be TRBD1 (6 bases). Trimming shortened V by 3 bases and J by 5 bases, and 23 bases separated the two germline ends. Germline-derived CDR1 and CDR2 are SGHRS and YFSETQ. The CDR3 spans 17 residues.

Regarding this clone: This specimen includes other DNA sequences encoding the same CDR3. The chain employs TRBV29-1 and TRBJ2-7; the D is unclear. V lost 3 bases to trimming and J lost 0 bases, with 9 bases between them. The CDR3 length is 13 residues. CDR1 and CDR2 (germline): SQVTM, ANQGSEA. The CDR3 sequence is CSVESDNSYEQYF. CDR3 DNA sequence: TGCAGCGTTGAGTCTGACAACTCCTACGAGCAGTACTTC.

This rearrangement joins TRBV28 to TRBJ2-2; 8 bases are shared with TRBD1. This CDR3 has 16 residues. Germline lookup yields CDR1 MDHEN and CDR2 SYDVKM. V shed 5 bases and J 3 bases; nucleotides not matched to a gene: 8. The CDR3 nucleotides read TGTGCCAGCAGTCCCGGCAGGGGGCAGGACACCGGGGAGCTGTTTTTT. Protein product: CASSPGRGQDTGELFF.

This chain uses TRBV28 with TRBJ2-5; D is ambiguous. Germline V lookup: CDR1 MDHEN, CDR2 SYDVKM. This CDR3 is built from 14 residues. The V gene lost 1 base and the J gene lost 8 bases, with 14 bases spanning the gap. Here the CDR3 reads CASSLLARPDTQYF. CDR3 DNA: TGTGCCAGCAGTTTATTGGCACGTCCGGACACCCAGTACTTC.